This TCR beta chain was observed in a study of blood T cell repertoires in COVID-19. The wider study: There were acute and convalescent COVID-19 samples, and they came from the United States, Italy and Spain.

Only in-frame clones appear in the TCRdb table, and some are missing; sequencing was by immunoSEQ multiplex PCR. The sample contains about 170,000 clones, 80% to 85% of which appear only once. This clone occurred many times. The junction shows a germline mismatch at one end, possibly a read error. Germline-derived CDR1 and CDR2 are SGHAT and FQNNGV. The CDR3 is 15 amino acids. The V call is TRBV11-2, the J call TRBJ2-5, with D possibly TRBD2 on 5 matching bases. The receptor was isolated from a human donor with acute or convalescent COVID-19. The donor label of this sample is uncertain. Sequenced sample: peripheral blood. The CDR3 protein is CASTRLPGWGDRPHF. DNA of the CDR3: TGTGCCAGCACCCGATTACCGGGGTGGGGTGACCGTCCGCACTTC. The full variable domain, in which reference TRBV11-2 and TRBJ2-5 provide the parts outside the CDR3, is EAGVAQSPRYKIIEKRQSVAFWCNPISGHATLYWYQQILGQGPKLLIQFQNNGVVDDSQLPKDRFSAERLKGVDSTLKIQPAKLEDSAVYLCASTRLPGWGDRPHFGPGTRLLVL.